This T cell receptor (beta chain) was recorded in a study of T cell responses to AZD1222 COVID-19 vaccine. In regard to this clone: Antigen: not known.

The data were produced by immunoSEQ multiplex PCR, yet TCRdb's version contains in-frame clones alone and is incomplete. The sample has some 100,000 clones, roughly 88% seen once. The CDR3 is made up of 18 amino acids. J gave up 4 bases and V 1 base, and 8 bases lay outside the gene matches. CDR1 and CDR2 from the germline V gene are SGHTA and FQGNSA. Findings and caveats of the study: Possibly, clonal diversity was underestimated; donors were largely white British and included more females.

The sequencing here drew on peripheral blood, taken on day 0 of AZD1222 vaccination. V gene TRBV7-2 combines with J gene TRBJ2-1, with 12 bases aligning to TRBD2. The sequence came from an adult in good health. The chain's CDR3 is CASSLVLLAGGTYNEQFF. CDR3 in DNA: TGTGCCAGCAGCTTAGTATTGCTAGCGGGGGGGACGTACAATGAGCAGTTCTTC. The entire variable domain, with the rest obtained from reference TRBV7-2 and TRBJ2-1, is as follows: GAGVSQSPSNKVTEKGKDVELRCDPISGHTALYWYRQSLGQGLEFLIYFQGNSAPDKSGLPSDRFSAERTGGSVSTLTIQRTQQEDSAVYLCASSLVLLAGGTYNEQFFGPGTRLTVL.